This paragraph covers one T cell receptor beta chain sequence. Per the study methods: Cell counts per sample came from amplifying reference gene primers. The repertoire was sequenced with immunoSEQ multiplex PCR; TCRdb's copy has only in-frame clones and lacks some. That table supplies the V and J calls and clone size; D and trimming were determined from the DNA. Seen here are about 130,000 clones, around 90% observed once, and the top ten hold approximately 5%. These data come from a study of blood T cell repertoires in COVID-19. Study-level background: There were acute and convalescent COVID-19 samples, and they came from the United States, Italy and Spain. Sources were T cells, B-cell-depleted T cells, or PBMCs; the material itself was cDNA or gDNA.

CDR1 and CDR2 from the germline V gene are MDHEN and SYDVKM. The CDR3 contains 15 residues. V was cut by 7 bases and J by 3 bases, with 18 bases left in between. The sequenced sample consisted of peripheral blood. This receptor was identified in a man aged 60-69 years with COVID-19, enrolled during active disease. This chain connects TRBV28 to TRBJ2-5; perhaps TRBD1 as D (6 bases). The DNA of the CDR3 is TGTGCCAGCACCCAAAGGCAGGGGTTAAAAGAGACCCAGTACTTC. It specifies CASTQRQGLKETQYF.